This entry concerns a single T cell receptor (beta chain). Compared with germline, one end of the junction differs, possibly owing to a read error. The sample is drawn from a study of cytomegalovirus exposure and HLA in healthy donors. Germline loops: CDR1 SSHAT, CDR2 FNYEAQ (reference sequence). CDR3 length equals 13 residues. Here immunoSEQ multiplex PCR was the method, and the copy in TCRdb shows in-frame clones only, minus some. The table has 150,000 to 200,000 clones, around 92% seen once. The receptor was isolated from a woman aged 18-35 years in good health and CMV-seropositive. The gene calls are TRBV7-7 and TRBJ1-2; a weak D match, TRBD1 (6 bases). Sequenced material: PBMCs. The CDR3 region has the DNA TGTGCTAGCAGCGTTAGGACAGTCTATGGCTACACCTTC. Protein: CASSVRTVYGYTF. The full variable domain, its missing parts supplied by reference TRBV7-7 and TRBJ1-2, is GAGVSQSPRYKVTKRGQDVTLRCDPISSHATLYWYQQALGQGPEFLTYFNYEAQPDKSGLPSDRFSAERPEGSISTLTIQRTEQRDSAMYRCASSVRTVYGYTFGSGTRLTVV.